Following are 22 T cell receptor beta chains from one sample sequenced in a study of T-cell memory formation after mild COVID-19. Each CDR3 protein gets one entry after TCRdb re-called the 5' RACE reads with MiXCR. Seen here are about 560,000 distinct CDR3 sequences, 17% observed once, and the top ten hold around 7.8%. Source material: PBMCs or a T cell subset sorted from them (not recorded which). Every receptor here comes from an adult woman who had mild COVID-19 (a few samples of this study predate the infection). Cell type and time point are not known.

Regarding this clonotype: As the CDR3 is not closed by the conserved phenylalanine or tryptophan, this likely results from a read error. This chain uses TRBV5-1 with TRBJ2-7, with TRBD1 as a possible D gene (6 bases). Per germline, CDR1 SGHRS and CDR2 YFSETQ. CDR3 length: 15 residues. V was pared by 4 bases and J by 1 base, with 15 bases between. CDR3 region: CASSPRTDPSYEQYY. The DNA for the CDR3 is TGCGCCAGCAGCCCCAGGACAGATCCTTCCTACGAGCAGTACTAC.

This chain joins TRBV30 and TRBJ2-2; D not resolved. From germline, CDR1 is GTSNPN and CDR2 SVGIG (reference sequence). The CDR3 spans 15 residues. Trimming stripped 1 base from V and 8 bases from J, with 17 bases between. CDR3 region: CAWSAPGYSSGELFF. The CDR3 DNA is TGTGCCTGGAGTGCTCCTGGCTACTCGTCGGGGGAGCTGTTTTTT.

There are a few counts of this clonotype. The chain has TRBV6-5 and TRBJ2-6; D not resolved. The CDR3 covers 15 residues. Trimming took off 6 bases at V and 0 bases at J, with 9 bases between the two ends. The germline CDR1 and CDR2 sequences are MNHEY and SVGAGI. CDR3 nucleotides: TGTGCCAGCAGATCGACAAGCTCTGGGGCCAACGTCCTGACTTTC. This codes for CASRSTSSGANVLTF.

The chain joins TRBV5-1 to TRBJ2-2, with 13 bases fitting TRBD2. Losses at the gene ends were 4 bases for V and 1 base for J; bases not matched to a gene: 7. The CDR3 is 18 residues long. Germline assignment: CDR1 SGHRS and CDR2 YFSETQ. This chain's CDR3 is CASSRKTSGGMNTGELFF. As DNA, the CDR3 is TGCGCCAGCAGCCGGAAGACTAGCGGGGGGATGAACACCGGGGAGCTGTTTTTT. The complete variable domain, with remaining parts taken from reference TRBV5-1 and TRBJ2-2, reads KAGVTQTPRYLIKTRGQQVTLSCSPISGHRSVSWYQQTPGQGLQFLFEYFSETQRNKGNFPGRFSGRQFSNSRSEMNVSTLELGDSALYLCASSRKTSGGMNTGELFFGEGSRLTVL.

Here the CDR3 reads CASSPRTGGHQPQHF. The CDR3 DNA reads TGTGCCAGCAGCCCACGGACAGGGGGGCATCAGCCCCAGCATTTT. The chain links TRBV12-3 or TRBV12-4 to TRBJ1-5, with 10 bases lining up with TRBD1. The CDR3 totals 15 residues. V gave up 6 bases and J gave up 5 bases; unmatched junction bases: 7.

There are a few counts of this clonotype. The chain couples TRBV9 to TRBJ2-3, with D unresolved. CDR3 size: 15 residues. V was pared by 0 bases and J by 1 base, with 9 bases between. Germline assignment: CDR1 SGDLS and CDR2 YYNGEE. The DNA for the CDR3 is TGTGCCAGCAGCGTAGTCCCGACTGGCACAGATACGCAGTATTTT. Translated: CASSVVPTGTDTQYF.

The genes are TRBV19 and TRBJ1-5; D not resolved. Per the germline V gene, CDR1 is LNHDA and CDR2 is SQIVND (reference sequence). V gave up 5 bases and J gave up 3 bases, with 5 bases separating them. This CDR3 region has 12 residues. CDR3 nucleotide sequence: TGTGCCAGTAGTCCCAACAATCAGCCCCAGCATTTT. It yields the protein CASSPNNQPQHF.

This clonotype was counted ten times or more. The chain is built from TRBV5-1 and TRBJ2-1, with D possibly TRBD2 on 6 matching bases. V gave up 2 bases and J gave up 3 bases, with 12 bases separating them. There are 15 residues in the CDR3. Germline CDR1 is SGHRS and CDR2 is YFSETQ. The CDR3 DNA follows: TGCGCCAGCAGCTTTCTGGAGGGGAACTACAATGAGCAGTTCTTC. This translates into CASSFLEGNYNEQFF.

This clonotype was recorded a few times. The V call is TRBV12-3 or TRBV12-4, the J call TRBJ1-4, with TRBD1 as a possible D gene (6 bases). The V end lost 6 bases, the J end lost 7 bases, and 12 bases lay between the germline ends. The CDR3 contains 13 residues. The CDR3 sequence is CASRPGTIEKLFF. CDR3 in DNA: TGTGCCAGCAGACCGGGGACAATTGAAAAACTGTTTTTT.

This clonotype was detected only a few times. The V and J genes are TRBV27 and TRBJ2-5, with 11 nucleotides matching TRBD2. V lost 6 bases, J lost 5 bases, and 11 bases stayed unmatched. CDR3 length equals 16 residues. Germline loops: CDR1 MNHEY, CDR2 SMNVEV (reference sequence). CDR3 amino acids: CASRTYSGGARETQYF. Written as DNA, the CDR3 is TGTGCCAGCAGGACCTATAGCGGGGGGGCCCGGGAGACCCAGTACTTC.

This clonotype was seen many times. This chain uses TRBV20-1 with TRBJ2-7; TRBD2 matches 7 bases. Germline values: CDR1 DFQATT, CDR2 SNEGSKA (reference sequence). CDR3 size: 13 residues. V trimming: 3 bases; J trimming: 0 bases; junction bases outside the gene matches: 2. The CDR3 sequence is CSASTSDSYEQYF. The CDR3 DNA follows: TGCAGTGCTAGCACTAGCGACTCCTACGAGCAGTACTTC.

The gene calls are TRBV4-1 and TRBJ1-2; no reliable D call. The CDR3 loop spans 13 amino acids. From germline, CDR1 is MGHRA and CDR2 YSYEKL. V lost 1 base and J lost 7, with 10 bases in between. CDR3: CASSQGRSPGYTF. In nucleotides, the CDR3 is TGCGCCAGCAGCCAAGGCAGGAGTCCTGGCTACACCTTC.

There are a few counts of this clonotype. This chain links TRBV5-1 with TRBJ2-7; 7 bases align to TRBD1. The CDR3 spans 15 residues. The J segment lost 1 base and the V segment lost 4 bases, leaving 8 bases of the junction unmatched. Germline-derived CDR1 and CDR2 are SGHRS and YFSETQ. The CDR3 nucleotides read TGCGCCAGCAGCCTAATATACAGGGGATCCTACGAGCAGTACTTC. Its translation: CASSLIYRGSYEQYF.

There are many counts of this clonotype. The chain carries TRBV28 and TRBJ2-7; 7 positions agree with TRBD2. In germline, CDR1 is MDHEN, CDR2 SYDVKM. CDR3 length: 21 amino acids. Unmatched junction bases numbered 23, after V lost 1 base and J lost 2 bases. The CDR3 sequence: CASSLLRVTSQPGLQTYEQYF. The CDR3 DNA is TGTGCCAGCAGTTTATTAAGAGTGACTAGCCAACCGGGGCTCCAAACCTACGAGCAGTACTTC.

This clonotype was seen many times. This chain uses TRBV11-2 with TRBJ2-7; 7 bases are a match to TRBD1. The germline CDR1 and CDR2 sequences are SGHAT and FQNNGV. V lost 7 bases to trimming and J lost 0 bases; unmatched junction nucleotides: 12. This CDR3 is 16 amino acids long. This CDR3 reads CASKLRGGGSSYEQYF. The CDR3 DNA follows: TGTGCCAGCAAGCTTAGAGGGGGCGGTAGCTCCTACGAGCAGTACTTC.

This chain connects TRBV29-1 to TRBJ2-2, with a tentative D call TRBD1 (6 bases). Germline V gives CDR1 SQVTM, CDR2 ANQGSEA. Trimming took off 5 bases at V and 0 bases at J, with 10 bases between the two ends. The CDR3 is 14 residues long. DNA for the CDR3: TGCAGCGTTCAGGGGCGAACGAACACCGGGGAGCTGTTTTTT. It specifies CSVQGRTNTGELFF.

The V call is TRBV12-3 or TRBV12-4, the J call TRBJ2-2; TRBD1 or TRBD2 may be the D gene (6 bases each). Trimming stripped 6 bases from V and 0 bases from J, with 11 bases between. The length of the CDR3 is 15 residues. CDR3 loop: CASSRGGSNTGELFF. Written as DNA, the CDR3 is TGTGCCAGCAGCAGGGGAGGATCGAACACCGGGGAGCTGTTTTTT.

The chain links TRBV7-9 to TRBJ2-1; D could derive from TRBD1 or TRBD2 (6 bases each). Germline V gene sequence: CDR1 SEHNR, CDR2 FQNEAQ (reference sequence). The CDR3 has 17 amino acids. Trimming took off 5 bases at V and 7 bases at J, with 24 bases between the two ends. The CDR3 spells CASSPPGGGLPVNEQFF. The CDR3 DNA reads TGTGCCAGCAGCCCTCCCGGTGGGGGGCTCCCGGTAAATGAGCAGTTCTTC.

The chain uses TRBV5-1 and TRBJ2-1, with 11 bases that match TRBD2. V gave up 0 bases and J gave up 1 base; unmatched junction bases: 12. Germline loops: CDR1 SGHRS, CDR2 YFSETQ. This CDR3 spans 20 amino acids. The DNA for the CDR3 is TGCGCCAGCAGCTTGGTTCCATTCCTAGCGGGGGGCTTATCCTACAATGAGCAGTTCTTC. This encodes CASSLVPFLAGGLSYNEQFF.

The genes are TRBV20-1 and TRBJ2-3; D remains unclear. Germline V gene sequence: CDR1 DFQATT, CDR2 SNEGSKA (reference sequence). V lost 0 bases, J lost 5 bases, and 12 bases lay in between. The CDR3 is 14 residues long. The CDR3 DNA sequence: TGCAGTGCTAGAGATCTGAATGACAAAGATACGCAGTATTTT. This sequence encodes CSARDLNDKDTQYF.

This clonotype was seen only a few times. The V and J genes are TRBV12-3 or TRBV12-4 and TRBJ1-1; D call uncertain. Trimming left V 5 bases short and J 11 bases short, with 15 bases between. The CDR3 is made up of 12 amino acids. Here the CDR3 reads CASSRSGPGAFF. The CDR3 DNA reads TGTGCCAGCAGTAGAAGTGGGCCGGGCGCTTTCTTT.

This chain links TRBV7-2 with TRBJ1-2; 9 nucleotides line up with TRBD1. This CDR3 is built from 17 residues. Germline values: CDR1 SGHTA, CDR2 FQGNSA. The V segment lost 1 base and the J segment 7 bases; nucleotides outside the gene matches: 13. Here the CDR3 reads CASSLEGTGSLSGGYTF. In DNA form, the CDR3 reads TGTGCCAGCAGCTTAGAGGGGACAGGGAGTTTATCGGGTGGCTACACCTTC.